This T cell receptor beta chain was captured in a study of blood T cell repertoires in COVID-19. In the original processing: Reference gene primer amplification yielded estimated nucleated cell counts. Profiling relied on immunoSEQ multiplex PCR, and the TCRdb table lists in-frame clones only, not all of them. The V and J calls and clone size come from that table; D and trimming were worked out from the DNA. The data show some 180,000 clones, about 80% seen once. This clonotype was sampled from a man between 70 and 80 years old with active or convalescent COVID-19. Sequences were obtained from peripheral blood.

The CDR3 region is CASRLDPGERAYGYTF. The CDR3 DNA follows: TGTGCCAGCAGACTCGACCCCGGGGAACGAGCCTATGGCTACACCTTC. The V call is TRBV28, the J call TRBJ1-2, with D uncertain. Trimming pared 6 bases from V and 4 bases from J, leaving 21 bases between. Germline assignment: CDR1 MDHEN and CDR2 SYDVKM. The CDR3 has 16 amino acids.